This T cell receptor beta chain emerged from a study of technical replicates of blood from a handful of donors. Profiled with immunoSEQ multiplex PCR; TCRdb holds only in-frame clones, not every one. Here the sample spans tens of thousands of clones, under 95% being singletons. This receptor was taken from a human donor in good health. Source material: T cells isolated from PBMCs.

In DNA form, the CDR3 reads TGTGCCAGCAGCTTAGGGGGGCTAACAGATACGCAGTATTTT. It encodes CASSLGGLTDTQYF. J is TRBJ2-3 and V is TRBV7-6, with D possibly TRBD1 on 6 matching bases. CDR3 size: 14 residues. In germline, CDR1 is SGHVS, CDR2 FNYEAQ. Trimming pared 1 base from V and 3 bases from J, leaving 8 bases between.